Following are 25 T cell receptor beta chains from one sample sequenced in a study of T cells in narcolepsy. TCRdb's table, derived via immunoSEQ multiplex PCR, lists solely in-frame clones and lacks some. This sample yields roughly 38,000 clones, of which around 82% are seen a single time; around 1.6% belongs to the top ten. The sample was CD45RA- memory CD4+ T cells from PBMCs. These receptors originate from a human donor with narcolepsy.

The chain employs TRBV2 and TRBJ1-2; 7 nucleotides agree with TRBD1. J lost 2 bases, V lost 6 bases, and 6 bases had no gene match. The CDR3 loop spans 14 amino acids. Germline-derived CDR1 and CDR2 are SNHLY and FYNNEI. CDR3 region: CASSRRGINYGYTF. CDR3 sequence (DNA): TGTGCCAGCAGCCGCAGGGGGATAAACTATGGCTACACCTTC.

The chain uses TRBV15 and TRBJ2-3; the D is unclear. Between the trimmed V and J ends, which lost 6 bases and 2 bases, there was a span of 9 bases. Germline CDR1 LNHNV, CDR2 YYDKDF (reference sequence). This CDR3 has 13 amino acids. CDR3 residues: CATSQQSTDTQYF. As DNA, the CDR3 is TGTGCCACCAGTCAGCAATCCACAGATACGCAGTATTTT.

This clone appeared a few times. This sequence joins TRBV19 and TRBJ1-1; D remains ambiguous. Looked up from germline, CDR1 is LNHDA and CDR2 is SQIVND (reference sequence). V lost 2 bases to trimming and J lost 0 bases, with 7 bases between them. This CDR3 has 14 amino acids. CDR3 in amino acids: CASSIKAMNTEAFF. The CDR3 DNA follows: TGTGCCAGTAGTATAAAGGCTATGAACACTGAAGCTTTCTTT.

The gene calls are TRBV7-9 and TRBJ1-1, with D unresolved. Germline assignment: CDR1 SEHNR and CDR2 FQNEAQ (reference sequence). CDR3 length: 13 amino acids. V gave up 1 base and J gave up 6 bases, with 9 bases separating them. For the CDR3, the DNA is TGTGCCAGCAGCTTAGAGAGACAATCTGAAGCTTTCTTT. Protein product: CASSLERQSEAFF.

This clone has just one count. The rearrangement joins TRBV7-6 to TRBJ2-1; D gene uncertain. In germline, CDR1 is SGHVS, CDR2 FNYEAQ. The V end was cut by 5 bases, the J end by 7 bases, with 9 bases between. This CDR3 region has 12 residues. Here the CDR3 DNA reads TGTGCCAGCAGCCCAACCCGTAATGAGCAGTTCTTC. Translated: CASSPTRNEQFF.

This clone turned up a few times. V and J are TRBV9 and TRBJ2-7; 10 nucleotides match TRBD2. The CDR3 runs to 17 residues. After removal of 4 bases from V and 2 bases from J, the junction contained 12 bases not matched to a gene. The V gene's germline CDR1 is SGDLS and CDR2 YYNGEE. CDR3 DNA sequence: TGTGCCAGCAGCCCAGGGGCTAGCGGGGGAATTACCTACGAGCAGTACTTC. It is translated as CASSPGASGGITYEQYF.

The rearrangement links TRBV19 to TRBJ1-1; D may be TRBD1 (6 bases). From germline, CDR1 is LNHDA and CDR2 SQIVND (reference sequence). Trimming removed 7 bases from V and 0 bases from J, with 12 bases in between. This CDR3 is built from 14 residues. CDR3: CASKGEFMNTEAFF. CDR3 bases: TGTGCCAGTAAGGGGGAGTTTATGAACACTGAAGCTTTCTTT.

The rearrangement links TRBV30 to TRBJ2-7, with 9 positions matching TRBD1. Germline CDR1 reads GTSNPN; CDR2 reads SVGIG (reference sequence). The J segment lost 4 bases and the V segment lost 2 bases, leaving 9 bases of the junction unmatched. The CDR3 has 15 amino acids. The CDR3 spells CAWSSPGQGIYEQYF. The CDR3 bases are TGTGCCTGGAGTTCTCCGGGACAGGGTATATACGAGCAGTACTTC.

The rearrangement joins TRBV6-5 to TRBJ1-3; 7 bases line up with TRBD1. The CDR3 totals 15 residues. With 5 bases clipped from V and 0 bases from J, the junction kept 4 bases outside the gene matches. Germline V gives CDR1 MNHEY, CDR2 SVGAGI. The CDR3 nucleotides read TGTGCCAGCAGTGCGACAGGGAGCTCTGGAAACACCATATATTTT. This gives the protein CASSATGSSGNTIYF.

The CDR3 DNA is TGTGCCAGCTCCACTTCAGATACGCAGTATTTT. It yields the protein CASSTSDTQYF. V usage is TRBV2 and J usage is TRBJ2-3; D gene uncertain. The CDR3 has 11 residues. CDR1 and CDR2 (germline): SNHLY, FYNNEI. V lost 8 bases and J lost 4, with 7 bases in between.

The chain recombines TRBV11-2 with TRBJ1-2; a weak D match, TRBD1 (5 bases). V lost 2 bases to trimming and J lost 4 bases, with 11 bases between them. The CDR3 covers 14 residues. Germline assignment: CDR1 SGHAT and CDR2 FQNNGV. This CDR3 reads CASSLSQGLYGYTF. The CDR3 DNA is TGTGCCAGCAGCTTATCCCAGGGTCTCTATGGCTACACCTTC.

V is TRBV6-6 and J is TRBJ1-5; TRBD1 agrees at 11 bases. This CDR3 has 16 residues. V shed 2 bases, J shed 7 bases, and the junction held 7 bases outside the gene matches. CDR1 MNHNY and CDR2 SVGAGI come from the germline V gene (reference sequence). The DNA for the CDR3 is TGTGCCAGCAGTTACGGGACAGGGGGAGGTTGGCAGCCCCAGCATTTT. This sequence encodes CASSYGTGGGWQPQHF.

This clone has just a few counts. CDR3 DNA sequence: TGTGCCAGCAGCCAAGATGGGAGCTTAAGAGAGACCCAGTACTTC. Translated: CASSQDGSLRETQYF. The chain combines TRBV4-2 with TRBJ2-5, with a weak D call TRBD2 (5 bases). The germline V gene has CDR1 LGHNA and CDR2 YNFKEQ. The CDR3 has 15 residues. Trimming left V 0 bases short and J 4 bases short, with 12 bases between.

This clone has a handful of counts. The chain couples TRBV5-1 to TRBJ2-1; D is possibly TRBD1 or TRBD2 (5 bases each). Germline CDR1 and CDR2: SGHRS and YFSETQ. V lost 5 bases and J lost 7, with 13 bases in between. The CDR3 has 13 residues. The CDR3 DNA reads TGCGCCAGCAGTGGGACCCTAGGGAATGAGCAGTTCTTC. Protein: CASSGTLGNEQFF.

The chain recombines TRBV28 with TRBJ1-1; D not certain. Germline CDR1 reads MDHEN; CDR2 reads SYDVKM. This CDR3 spans 14 amino acids. V lost 6 bases to trimming and J lost 1 base, with 12 bases between them. The CDR3, as DNA: TGTGCCAGCAGGCCCCCTTCGAGGAACACTGAAGCTTTCTTT. This encodes CASRPPSRNTEAFF. Supplemented by reference TRBV28 and TRBJ1-1, the full variable domain reads DVKVTQSSRYLVKRTGEKVFLECVQDMDHENMFWYRQDPGLGLRLIYFSYDVKMKEKGDIPEGYSVSREKKERFSLILESASTNQTSMYLCASRPPSRNTEAFFGQGTRLTVV.

The chain links TRBV5-6 to TRBJ1-4; 9 bases match TRBD1. V lost 5 bases to trimming and J lost 8 bases; unmatched junction nucleotides: 7. There are 14 residues in the CDR3. Per the germline V gene, CDR1 is SGHDT and CDR2 is YYEEEE. The CDR3 DNA is TGTGCCAGCAGTCAACAGGGGGCCGGGGAAAAACTGTTTTTT. This encodes CASSQQGAGEKLFF.

J is TRBJ1-4 and V is TRBV7-9; D not certain. The length of the CDR3 is 14 residues. The germline V and J ends were trimmed by 0 bases and 4 bases, with 6 bases remaining between them. CDR1 is SEHNR, CDR2 FQNEAQ, per germline (reference sequence). CDR3 bases: TGTGCCAGCAGCTTAGCTGGGCTTAATGAAAAACTGTTTTTT. It specifies CASSLAGLNEKLFF.

To note about this clone: Germline is not matched at one junction end, which may reflect a read error. The rearrangement joins TRBV7-7 to TRBJ2-1, with D possibly called TRBD1 or TRBD2 (5 bases each). Germline CDR1 reads SSHAT; CDR2 reads FNYEAQ (reference sequence). This CDR3 spans 14 amino acids. CDR3 amino acids: CASSVGTGYNEQFF. The CDR3 coding sequence is TGTGCTAGCAGCGTTGGGACGGGGTACAATGAGCAGTTCTTC.

V usage is TRBV28 and J usage is TRBJ1-2; D unclear. The V gene lost 4 bases and the J gene lost 7 bases, with 7 bases spanning the gap. Germline lookup yields CDR1 MDHEN and CDR2 SYDVKM. This CDR3 contains 11 residues. CDR3 residues: CASSSKVGYTF. In nucleotides, the CDR3 is TGTGCCAGCAGTTCAAAGGTTGGCTACACCTTC.

This clone was counted once. J is TRBJ2-6 and V is TRBV5-4, with 7 bases identical to TRBD1. The CDR3 extends over 15 amino acids. The J segment lost 4 bases and the V segment lost 2 bases, leaving 3 bases of the junction unmatched. CDR1 SGHNT and CDR2 YYREEE come from the germline V gene (reference sequence). The CDR3 region is CASSFTGVGANVLTF. In nucleotides, the CDR3 is TGTGCCAGCAGCTTTACAGGGGTAGGGGCCAACGTCCTGACTTTC.

This chain joins TRBV29-1 and TRBJ2-1, with 8 bases identical to TRBD1. The CDR3 extends over 14 amino acids. With 2 bases clipped from V and 8 bases from J, the junction kept 8 bases outside the gene matches. Germline CDR1 is SQVTM and CDR2 is ANQGSEA. CDR3 region: CSVERQGAMYEQFF. In DNA, the CDR3 is TGCAGCGTTGAACGGCAGGGGGCAATGTATGAGCAGTTCTTC.

V is TRBV5-1 and J is TRBJ2-7; 8 bases align to TRBD1. The CDR3 spans 16 residues. Looked up from germline, CDR1 is SGHRS and CDR2 is YFSETQ. The V gene end was trimmed by 0 bases and the J gene end by 0 bases; junction bases not matched to a gene: 5. CDR3 amino acids: CASSLGSGQGSYEQYF. Here the CDR3 DNA reads TGCGCCAGCAGCTTGGGTTCCGGACAGGGCTCCTACGAGCAGTACTTC.

This clone was seen a handful of times. The chain uses TRBV12-2 and TRBJ2-7. TRBV12-2 is deemed a pseudogene. The CDR3 runs 13 residues. CDR3 protein: CGFFGSNTYEQYF. The CDR3 DNA is TGTGGGTTTTTTGGGTCTAACACCTACGAGCAGTACTTC.

The gene calls are TRBV6-5 and TRBJ1-6; 8 bases are shared with TRBD1. The V gene end was trimmed by 7 bases and the J gene end by 7 bases; junction bases not matched to a gene: 6. The CDR3 contains 14 residues. Germline V lookup: CDR1 MNHEY, CDR2 SVGAGI. The CDR3 DNA sequence: TGTGCCAGCACGACTGACAGGGGAAATTCACCCCTCCACTTT. Translated: CASTTDRGNSPLHF.

This chain uses TRBV27 with TRBJ1-2; TRBD1 aligns across 11 bases. V dropped 4 bases and J dropped 4; count of bases not matched to a gene: 5. CDR1 and CDR2 (germline): MNHEY, SMNVEV (reference sequence). The CDR3 is 15 amino acids. CDR3 nucleotides: TGTGCCAGCAGTTGGTCCGGGACAGGGGGCTATGGCTACACCTTC. Protein: CASSWSGTGGYGYTF.